One and the same sample provided the 4 T cell receptor beta chains below, sequenced in a study of cytomegalovirus exposure and HLA in healthy donors. Both 60 Vbeta primers and 13 Jbeta primers went into the PCR. The method was immunoSEQ multiplex PCR; TCRdb's version includes in-frame clones alone and lacks a portion of them. The table has some 150,000 clones, more than 65% seen once. The specimen sequenced was PBMCs. The receptors stem from a man aged 45 to 65 in good health and CMV-seropositive.

Concerning this clone: One end of the junction does not line up with germline, which may come from a read error. The rearrangement joins TRBV7-7 to TRBJ2-3; possible D gene TRBD2, 6 bases. The germline V gene has CDR1 SSHAT and CDR2 FNYEAQ (reference sequence). The CDR3 has 15 amino acids. The CDR3 reads CASSLGSGRTDTQYF. The CDR3 DNA follows: TGTGCTAGCAGCTTAGGTAGCGGCCGCACAGATACGCAGTATTTT.

V gene TRBV28 combines with J gene TRBJ1-2, with 7 bases aligning to TRBD1. The trim removed 2 bases at V and 7 bases at J, leaving 4 bases unmatched. Germline loops: CDR1 MDHEN, CDR2 SYDVKM. The CDR3 is 13 residues long. The CDR3: CASSLRAGGGYTF. CDR3 coding DNA: TGTGCCAGCAGTTTAAGAGCAGGGGGTGGCTACACCTTC.

The chain combines TRBV2 with TRBJ2-3; 7 bases agree with TRBD2. Germline V CDR1 and CDR2: SNHLY, FYNNEI. The length of the CDR3 is 14 residues. V lost 7 bases, J lost 6 bases, and 10 bases stayed unmatched. The CDR3 coding sequence is TGTGCCAGCAATCCAGCGGGGCCCGTTGATACGCAGTATTTT. This gives the protein CASNPAGPVDTQYF.

V is TRBV27 and J is TRBJ2-1; 12 nucleotides agree with TRBD2. Looked up from germline, CDR1 is MNHEY and CDR2 is SMNVEV (reference sequence). The junction had 7 bases not matched to a gene; V was cut back by 4 bases and J by 6 bases. CDR3 length: 16 residues. The CDR3 coding sequence is TGTGCCAGCAGTTCTCCGGGACTAGCGGGTTTCAATGAGCAGTTCTTC. Amino acids: CASSSPGLAGFNEQFF.